A selection of T cell receptor beta chains follows, all from one sample in a study of blood T cell repertoires in COVID-19. Data came from immunoSEQ multiplex PCR; TCRdb stores just in-frame clones and leaves some out. The table lists some 240,000 clones, 84% of them singletons. Sequencing was carried out using peripheral blood. These receptors were obtained from a middle-aged woman who had recovered from COVID-19. Both conserved end residues are part of each CDR3. D genes are given only for firm matches.

J gene,V gene,D gene,CDR3 length,CDR3 protein,CDR3 DNA
TRBJ2-3,TRBV11-2,TRBD2,16,CASPSSGAGGFDTQYF,TGTGCCTCTCCTTCTTCAGGAGCGGGGGGGTTCGATACGCAGTATTTT
TRBJ1-5,TRBV5-8,.,13,CASSSQEWQPQHF,TGTGCCAGCAGCTCGCAAGAGTGGCAGCCCCAGCATTTT
TRBJ1-2,TRBV7-8,TRBD1,12,CASSIGQGVYTF,TGTGCCAGCAGCATAGGACAGGGTGTCTACACCTTC
TRBJ1-2,TRBV28,.,16,CASSLGGESIGYGYTF,TGTGCCAGCAGTTTGGGGGGTGAAAGCATTGGCTATGGCTACACCTTC
TRBJ2-6,TRBV10-3,.,16,CAISERPGAGANVLTF,TGTGCCATCAGTGAAAGGCCCGGGGCTGGGGCCAACGTCCTGACTTTC
TRBJ2-7,TRBV9,TRBD1,13,CASSPRTGREQYF,TGTGCCAGCAGCCCCCGGACAGGGCGGGAGCAGTACTTC
TRBJ1-1,TRBV30,.,15,CAWSVGQGLSTEAFF,TGTGCCTGGAGTGTCGGTCAGGGTTTGAGCACTGAAGCTTTCTTT
TRBJ1-2,TRBV5-1,TRBD1,16,CASSPTGQNLFYGYTF,TGCGCCAGCAGCCCTACGGGACAGAACCTATTCTATGGCTACACCTTC
TRBJ1-2,TRBV5-1,TRBD1,15,CASSKTDRDYYGYTF,TGCGCCAGCAGCAAAACGGACAGGGACTACTATGGCTACACCTTC
TRBJ1-3,TRBV12-3/TRBV12-4,.,13,CASSLGPRATIYF,TGTGCCAGCAGTTTAGGGCCGAGGGCCACCATATATTTT
TRBJ1-2,TRBV6-5,TRBD1,14,CATPDRVEGGGYTF,TGTGCCACCCCAGACAGGGTAGAGGGCGGCGGCTACACCTTC
TRBJ1-3,TRBV7-2,TRBD1,16,CASSLGTGGSGNTIYF,TGTGCCAGCAGCTTAGGGACAGGGGGCAGTGGAAACACCATATATTTT
TRBJ1-6,TRBV6-5,.,13,CASTLILDSPLHF,TGTGCCAGCACTCTAATTTTAGATTCACCCCTCCACTTT
TRBJ2-7,TRBV6-5,.,15,CASSLWTPSVYEQYF,TGTGCCAGCAGTTTATGGACACCTTCAGTTTACGAGCAGTACTTC
TRBJ2-7,TRBV28,TRBD2,14,CASSRAGVTYEQYF,TGTGCCAGCAGTAGAGCGGGGGTAACCTACGAGCAGTACTTC
TRBJ1-3,TRBV12-3/TRBV12-4,.,12,CASSFSGNTIYF,TGTGCCAGCAGCTTCTCTGGAAACACCATATATTTT
TRBJ2-7,TRBV7-9,TRBD1,16,CASSQPGQRFTYEQYF,TGTGCCAGCAGCCAGCCGGGACAGCGTTTTACCTACGAGCAGTACTTC